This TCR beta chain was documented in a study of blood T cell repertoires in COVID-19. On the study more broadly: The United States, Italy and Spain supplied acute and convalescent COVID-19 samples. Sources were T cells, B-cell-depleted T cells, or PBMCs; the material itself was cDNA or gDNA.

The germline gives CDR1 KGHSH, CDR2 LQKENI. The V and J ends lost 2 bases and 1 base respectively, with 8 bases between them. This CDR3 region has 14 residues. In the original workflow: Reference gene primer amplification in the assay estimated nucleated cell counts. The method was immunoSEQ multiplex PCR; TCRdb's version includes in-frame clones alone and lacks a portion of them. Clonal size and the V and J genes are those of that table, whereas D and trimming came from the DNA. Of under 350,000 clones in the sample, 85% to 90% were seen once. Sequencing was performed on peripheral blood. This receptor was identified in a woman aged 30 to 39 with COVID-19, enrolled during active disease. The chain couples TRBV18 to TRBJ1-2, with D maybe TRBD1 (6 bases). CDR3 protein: CASSPDRSNYGYTF. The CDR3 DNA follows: TGTGCCAGCTCACCAGACAGGAGTAACTATGGCTACACCTTC.